This T cell receptor beta chain was documented in a study of cytomegalovirus exposure and HLA in healthy donors. Study-wide background: A previous analysis identified approximately 110 million unique TCR beta sequences derived from 180 million or so T cells. Study-wide results and caveats: A previous analysis found most TCR beta V segments productive roughly 90% or roughly 30% of the time. Rates of TCR association differed by HLA locus in a later analysis, with DRB1 highest and HLA-C lowest.

This PCR relied on a set of 60 Vbeta primers and 13 Jbeta primers. Sequencing used immunoSEQ multiplex PCR; TCRdb keeps in-frame clones, though not all of them. The data contain roughly 200,000 clones, roughly 77% of them singletons. This clone was counted once. The antigen remains undetermined. Germline CDR1 is SGHRS and CDR2 is YFSETQ. The CDR3 runs 13 residues. V shed 8 bases and J shed 2 bases, with 14 bases lying between them. The sequenced sample was PBMCs. This receptor was taken from a man in his forties in good health and CMV-seropositive. J is TRBJ2-7 and V is TRBV5-1, with D possibly being TRBD2 (6 bases). The CDR3 protein is CASHQWGAYEQYF. Here the CDR3 DNA reads TGCGCCAGTCACCAGTGGGGGGCCTACGAGCAGTACTTC.